This T cell receptor (beta chain) stems from a study of blood T cell repertoires in COVID-19. Study-wide background: Sources were T cells, B-cell-depleted T cells, or PBMCs; the material itself was cDNA or gDNA.

Enrolment of Seattle patients took place during active infection, and they were followed longitudinally. Sequencing used immunoSEQ multiplex PCR; TCRdb keeps in-frame clones, though not all of them. The data contain more than 200,000 clones, around 90% of them seen just once; the ten biggest clones take up roughly 5%. V was pared by 3 bases and J by 7 bases, with 10 bases between. The germline gives CDR1 MNHEY, CDR2 SMNVEV (reference sequence). This CDR3 region has 13 residues. Sequenced sample: peripheral blood. This clonotype was obtained from a woman aged 60-75 years with COVID-19, enrolled during active disease. This chain connects TRBV27 to TRBJ1-5; D unresolved. This CDR3 is CASSFNSGQPQHF. CDR3 in DNA: TGTGCCAGCAGTTTCAATTCAGGACAGCCCCAGCATTTT.